This TCR beta chain came from a study of T cell repertoires and Cas9 in healthy adults. Germline CDR1 reads WNHNN; CDR2 reads SYGVQD (reference sequence). This CDR3 is 14 amino acids long. J lost 5 bases, V lost 7 bases, and 7 bases had no gene match. Measured with immunoSEQ multiplex PCR; TCRdb has only the in-frame clones, and not every one. The table lists fewer than 15,000 clones, roughly 89% of them singletons. Study-wide findings and caveats: SpCas9-reactive regulatory T cells reportedly mitigated SpCas9-reactive effector T cells in vitro.

As concerns this clone: Its antigen is undetermined.

This receptor was obtained from a human donor in good health. The material sequenced was Tregs (CD4+, CD25+, CD127-, CD137-, CD154-) from PBMCs; culture status not recorded. This chain joins TRBV10-1 and TRBJ2-1; 8 bases are a match to TRBD1. The CDR3 DNA reads as TGCGCCAGCAACGACCCGGACAGGGACAATGAGCAGTTCTTC. Encoded protein: CASNDPDRDNEQFF.